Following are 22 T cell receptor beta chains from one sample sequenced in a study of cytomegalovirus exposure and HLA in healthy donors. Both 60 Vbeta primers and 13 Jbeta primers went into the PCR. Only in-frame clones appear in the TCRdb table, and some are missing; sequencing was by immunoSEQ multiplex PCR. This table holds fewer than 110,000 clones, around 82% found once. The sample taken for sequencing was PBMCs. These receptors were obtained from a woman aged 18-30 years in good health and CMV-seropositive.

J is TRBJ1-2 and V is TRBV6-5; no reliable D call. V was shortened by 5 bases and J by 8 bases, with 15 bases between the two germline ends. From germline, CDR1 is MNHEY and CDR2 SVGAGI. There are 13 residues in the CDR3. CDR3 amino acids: CASSRSDLEGYTF. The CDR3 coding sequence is TGTGCCAGCAGTCGATCCGACTTGGAAGGCTACACCTTC.

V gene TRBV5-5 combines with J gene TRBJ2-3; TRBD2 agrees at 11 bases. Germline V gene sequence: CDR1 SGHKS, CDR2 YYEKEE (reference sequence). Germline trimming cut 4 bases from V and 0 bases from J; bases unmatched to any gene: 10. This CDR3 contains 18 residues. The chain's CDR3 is CASSPSGGPDGSTDTQYF. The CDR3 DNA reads TGTGCCAGCAGCCCTAGCGGGGGGCCCGATGGAAGCACAGATACGCAGTATTTT.

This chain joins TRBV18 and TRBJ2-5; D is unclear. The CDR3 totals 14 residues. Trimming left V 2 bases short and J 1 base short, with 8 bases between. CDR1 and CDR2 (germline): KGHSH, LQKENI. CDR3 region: CASSPSPGQETQYF. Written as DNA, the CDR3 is TGTGCCAGCTCACCAAGTCCGGGCCAAGAGACCCAGTACTTC.

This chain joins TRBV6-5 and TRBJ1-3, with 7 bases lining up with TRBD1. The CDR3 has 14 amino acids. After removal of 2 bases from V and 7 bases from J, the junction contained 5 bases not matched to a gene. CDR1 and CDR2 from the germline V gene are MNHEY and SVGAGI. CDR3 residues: CASSYQRQGNTIYF. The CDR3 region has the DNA TGTGCCAGCAGTTACCAGAGACAGGGTAACACCATATATTTT.

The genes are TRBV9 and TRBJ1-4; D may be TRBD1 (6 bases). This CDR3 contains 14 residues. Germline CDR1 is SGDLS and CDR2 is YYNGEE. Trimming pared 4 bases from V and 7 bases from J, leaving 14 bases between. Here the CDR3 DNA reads TGTGCCAGCAGCTCCCAGGACAGACCTGAAAAACTGTTTTTT. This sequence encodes CASSSQDRPEKLFF.

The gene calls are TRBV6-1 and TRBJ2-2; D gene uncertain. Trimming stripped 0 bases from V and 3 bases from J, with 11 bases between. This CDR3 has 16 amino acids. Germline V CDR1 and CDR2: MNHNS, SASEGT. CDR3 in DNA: TGTGCCAGCAGTGAAGCGCGGCTGCTATACACCGGGGAGCTGTTTTTT. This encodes CASSEARLLYTGELFF.

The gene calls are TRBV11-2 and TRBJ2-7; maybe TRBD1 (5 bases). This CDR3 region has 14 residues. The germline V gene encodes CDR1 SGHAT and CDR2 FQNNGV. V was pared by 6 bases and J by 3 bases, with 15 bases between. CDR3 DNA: TGTGCCAGCAGTCAAGGTCCCAGGGTCTACGAGCAGTACTTC. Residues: CASSQGPRVYEQYF.

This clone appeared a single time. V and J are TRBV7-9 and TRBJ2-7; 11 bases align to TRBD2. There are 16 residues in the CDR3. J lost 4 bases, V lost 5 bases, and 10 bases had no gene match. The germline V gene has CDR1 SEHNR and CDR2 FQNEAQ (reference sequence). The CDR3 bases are TGTGCCAGCAGCCTCATAGCGGGAGGGCATCGATACGAGCAGTACTTC. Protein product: CASSLIAGGHRYEQYF.

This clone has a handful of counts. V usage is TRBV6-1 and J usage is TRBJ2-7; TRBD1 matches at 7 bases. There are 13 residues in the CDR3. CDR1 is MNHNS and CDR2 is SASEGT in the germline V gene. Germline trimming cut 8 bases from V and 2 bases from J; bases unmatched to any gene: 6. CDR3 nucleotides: TGTGCCAGCGGGCTCGACAGGGCCTACGAGCAGTACTTC. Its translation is CASGLDRAYEQYF.

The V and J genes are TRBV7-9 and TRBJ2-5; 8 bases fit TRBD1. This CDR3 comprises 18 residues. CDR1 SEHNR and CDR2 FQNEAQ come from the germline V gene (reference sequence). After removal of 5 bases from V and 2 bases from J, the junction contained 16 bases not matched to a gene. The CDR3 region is CASSPRTGTTVYQETQYF. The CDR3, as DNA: TGTGCCAGCAGCCCTAGGACAGGGACAACCGTTTATCAAGAGACCCAGTACTTC.

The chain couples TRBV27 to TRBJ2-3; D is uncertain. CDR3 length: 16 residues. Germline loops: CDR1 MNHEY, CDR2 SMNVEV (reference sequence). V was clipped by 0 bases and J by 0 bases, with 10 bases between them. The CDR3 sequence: CASSLSLGSSTDTQYF. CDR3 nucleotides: TGTGCCAGCAGTTTATCCCTAGGCTCCAGCACAGATACGCAGTATTTT.

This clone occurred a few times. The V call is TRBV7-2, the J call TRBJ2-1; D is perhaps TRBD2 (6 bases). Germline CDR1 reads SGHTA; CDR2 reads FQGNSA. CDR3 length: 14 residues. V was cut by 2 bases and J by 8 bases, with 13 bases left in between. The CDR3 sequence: CASSLWRGRDEQFF. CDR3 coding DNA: TGTGCCAGCAGCTTATGGAGGGGACGCGATGAGCAGTTCTTC.

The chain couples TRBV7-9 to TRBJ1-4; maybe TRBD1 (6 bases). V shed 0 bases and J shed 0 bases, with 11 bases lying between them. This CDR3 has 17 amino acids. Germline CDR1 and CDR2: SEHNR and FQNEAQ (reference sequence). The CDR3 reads CASSLAAGVATNEKLFF. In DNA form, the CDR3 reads TGTGCCAGCAGCTTAGCGGCAGGGGTGGCAACTAATGAAAAACTGTTTTTT.

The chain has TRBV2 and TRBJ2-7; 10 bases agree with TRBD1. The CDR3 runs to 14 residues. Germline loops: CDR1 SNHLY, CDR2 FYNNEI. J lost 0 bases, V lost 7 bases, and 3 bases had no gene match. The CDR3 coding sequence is TGTGCCAGCACCGGGACAGGGGTCTCCTACGAGCAGTACTTC. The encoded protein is CASTGTGVSYEQYF.

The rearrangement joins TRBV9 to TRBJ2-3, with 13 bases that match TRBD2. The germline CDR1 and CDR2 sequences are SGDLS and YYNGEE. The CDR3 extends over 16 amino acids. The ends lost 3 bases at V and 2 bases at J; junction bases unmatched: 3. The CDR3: CASSGTSGSYTDTQYF. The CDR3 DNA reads TGTGCCAGCAGCGGGACTAGCGGGAGCTACACAGATACGCAGTATTTT.

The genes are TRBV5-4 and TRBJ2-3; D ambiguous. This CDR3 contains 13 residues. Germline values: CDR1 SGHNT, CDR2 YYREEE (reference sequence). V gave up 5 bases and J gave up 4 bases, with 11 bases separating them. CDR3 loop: CASRTPSADTQYF. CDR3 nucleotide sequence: TGTGCCAGCAGAACACCTAGTGCAGATACGCAGTATTTT.

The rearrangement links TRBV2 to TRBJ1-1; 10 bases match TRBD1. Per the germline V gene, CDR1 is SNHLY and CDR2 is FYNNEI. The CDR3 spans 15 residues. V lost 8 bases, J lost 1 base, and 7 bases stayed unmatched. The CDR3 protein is CASPGQGWGNTEAFF. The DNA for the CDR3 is TGTGCCAGCCCGGGACAGGGGTGGGGGAACACTGAAGCTTTCTTT.

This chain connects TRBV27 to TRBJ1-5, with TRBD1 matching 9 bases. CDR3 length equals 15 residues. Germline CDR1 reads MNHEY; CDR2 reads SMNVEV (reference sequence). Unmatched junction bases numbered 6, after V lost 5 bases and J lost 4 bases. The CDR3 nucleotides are TGTGCCAGCAGTCGCGGACAGGGGCGGAATCAGCCCCAGCATTTT. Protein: CASSRGQGRNQPQHF.

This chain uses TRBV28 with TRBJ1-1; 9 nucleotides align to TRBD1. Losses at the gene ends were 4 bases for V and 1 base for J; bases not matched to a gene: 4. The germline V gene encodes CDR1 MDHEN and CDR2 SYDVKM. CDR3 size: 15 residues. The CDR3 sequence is CASSWGDRENTEAFF. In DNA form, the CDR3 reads TGTGCCAGCAGTTGGGGGGACAGGGAGAACACTGAAGCTTTCTTT. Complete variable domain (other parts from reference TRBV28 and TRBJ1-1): DVKVTQSSRYLVKRTGEKVFLECVQDMDHENMFWYRQDPGLGLRLIYFSYDVKMKEKGDIPEGYSVSREKKERFSLILESASTNQTSMYLCASSWGDRENTEAFFGQGTRLTVV.

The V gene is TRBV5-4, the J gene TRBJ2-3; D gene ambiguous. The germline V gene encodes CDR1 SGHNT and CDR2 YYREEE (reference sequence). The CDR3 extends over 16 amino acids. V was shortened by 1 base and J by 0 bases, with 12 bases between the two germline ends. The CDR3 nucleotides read TGTGCCAGCAGCTTGAATCCAGCGCTCAGCACAGATACGCAGTATTTT. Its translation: CASSLNPALSTDTQYF. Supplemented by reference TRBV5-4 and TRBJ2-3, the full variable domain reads ETGVTQSPTHLIKTRGQQVTLRCSSQSGHNTVSWYQQALGQGPQFIFQYYREEENGRGNFPPRFSGLQFPNYSSELNVNALELDDSALYLCASSLNPALSTDTQYFGPGTRLTVL.

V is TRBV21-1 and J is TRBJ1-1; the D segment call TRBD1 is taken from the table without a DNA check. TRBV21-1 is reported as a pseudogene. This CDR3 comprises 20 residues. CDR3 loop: CASSKNPGLNGGGYRDEAFF. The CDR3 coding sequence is TGTGCCAGCAGCAAAAATCCGGGCCTTAATGGAGGGGGCTACAGAGATGAAGCTTTCTTT.

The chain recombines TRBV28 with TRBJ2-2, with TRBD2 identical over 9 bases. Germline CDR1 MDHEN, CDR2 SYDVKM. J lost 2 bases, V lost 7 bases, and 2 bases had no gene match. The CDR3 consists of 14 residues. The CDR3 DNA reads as TGTGCCAGCATGACTAGCGGTAACACCGGGGAGCTGTTTTTT. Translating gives CASMTSGNTGELFF.